These T cell receptor beta chains were read from a single sample in a study of blood T cell repertoires in COVID-19. Measured with immunoSEQ multiplex PCR; TCRdb has only the in-frame clones, and not every one. The sample carries approximately 260,000 clones, roughly nine tenths recorded once. The sequenced material came from peripheral blood. The receptor set was obtained from a man aged 45-65 years with acute or convalescent COVID-19. Each CDR3 is given with its conserved first and last residue. Fields, in order: CDR3 protein, CDR3 DNA, J gene, clone size, V gene, D gene. The D gene is left open where the match is weak. Expanded clones get a size class; other rows say once, few or many, or leave the size out.

CDR3aa: CSASRGRPGTEAFF; CDR3nt: TGCAGTGCTAGTAGGGGGCGCCCCGGAACTGAAGCTTTCTTT; j_gene: TRBJ1-1; abundance: .; v_gene: TRBV20-1; d_gene: TRBD1
CDR3aa: CASSYSWDRGQPQHF; CDR3nt: TGTGCCAGCAGTTACTCGTGGGACAGGGGCCAGCCCCAGCATTTT; j_gene: TRBJ1-5; abundance: .; v_gene: TRBV6-5; d_gene: TRBD1
CDR3aa: CASSSQDRGWTEAFF; CDR3nt: TGTGCCAGCAGTTCTCAGGACAGGGGATGGACTGAAGCTTTCTTT; j_gene: TRBJ1-1; abundance: .; v_gene: TRBV6-2/TRBV6-3; d_gene: TRBD1
CDR3aa: CSASGGEETQYF; CDR3nt: TGCAGTGCTAGTGGCGGGGAAGAGACCCAGTACTTC; j_gene: TRBJ2-5; abundance: .; v_gene: TRBV20-1; d_gene: .
CDR3aa: CASSLTGPHEQFF; CDR3nt: TGTGCCAGCAGTTTAACGGGTCCCCATGAGCAGTTCTTC; j_gene: TRBJ2-1; abundance: .; v_gene: TRBV2; d_gene: .
CDR3aa: CASSVYPDTQYF; CDR3nt: TGTGCCAGCAGTGTCTACCCAGATACGCAGTATTTT; j_gene: TRBJ2-3; abundance: once; v_gene: TRBV2; d_gene: .
CDR3aa: CASTPGLGYGYTF; CDR3nt: TGTGCCAGCACTCCAGGGTTAGGCTATGGCTACACCTTC; j_gene: TRBJ1-2; abundance: .; v_gene: TRBV6-5; d_gene: .
CDR3aa: CASTRQTNTGELFF; CDR3nt: TGTGCCAGTACGAGACAGACCAACACCGGGGAGCTGTTTTTT; j_gene: TRBJ2-2; abundance: .; v_gene: TRBV19; d_gene: .
CDR3aa: CASSTTGQGHEQYF; CDR3nt: TGTGCCAGCAGTACAACGGGACAGGGCCACGAGCAGTACTTC; j_gene: TRBJ2-7; abundance: .; v_gene: TRBV2; d_gene: TRBD1
CDR3aa: CASSQVGGANYGYTF; CDR3nt: TGCGCCAGCAGCCAAGTAGGGGGGGCTAACTATGGCTACACCTTC; j_gene: TRBJ1-2; abundance: .; v_gene: TRBV4-1; d_gene: .
CDR3aa: CASSPQGSYNEQFF; CDR3nt: TGTGCCAGCTCACCACAGGGGTCCTACAATGAGCAGTTCTTC; j_gene: TRBJ2-1; abundance: .; v_gene: TRBV18; d_gene: .
CDR3aa: CAWSSDTHYNEQFF; CDR3nt: TGTGCCTGGAGTTCGGACACACATTACAATGAGCAGTTCTTC; j_gene: TRBJ2-1; abundance: once; v_gene: TRBV30; d_gene: .
CDR3aa: CASSYSRGGGNTEAFF; CDR3nt: TGTGCCAGCAGTTACTCGAGAGGGGGGGGGAACACTGAAGCTTTCTTT; j_gene: TRBJ1-1; abundance: once; v_gene: TRBV6-6; d_gene: .
CDR3aa: CASSGGTGGRNTEAFF; CDR3nt: TGTGCCAGCAGTGGAGGGACAGGAGGGAGGAACACTGAAGCTTTCTTT; j_gene: TRBJ1-1; abundance: .; v_gene: TRBV2; d_gene: TRBD1
CDR3aa: CAWSVGGVSRSGNTIYF; CDR3nt: TGTGCCTGGAGTGTAGGGGGAGTTTCCCGCTCTGGAAACACCATATATTTT; j_gene: TRBJ1-3; abundance: .; v_gene: TRBV30; d_gene: .
CDR3aa: CASSKHGRKTEAFF; CDR3nt: TGTGCCAGCAGCAAACACGGCAGGAAAACTGAAGCTTTCTTT; j_gene: TRBJ1-1; abundance: .; v_gene: TRBV21-1; d_gene: .
CDR3aa: CASSYARTAPLRGYTF; CDR3nt: TGTGCCAGCAGTTACGCTAGGACAGCACCCCTCCGGGGCTACACCTTC; j_gene: TRBJ1-2; abundance: .; v_gene: TRBV6-5; d_gene: .
CDR3aa: CASSQDRVTSRLEQYF; CDR3nt: TGTGCCAGCAGCCAAGATCGGGTGACTAGCCGACTCGAGCAGTACTTC; j_gene: TRBJ2-7; abundance: .; v_gene: TRBV3-1/TRBV3-2; d_gene: TRBD2
CDR3aa: CASSQVGAGTTNEKLFF; CDR3nt: TGTGCCAGCAGCCAAGTTGGCGCGGGGACAACTAATGAAAAACTGTTTTTT; j_gene: TRBJ1-4; abundance: .; v_gene: TRBV4-2; d_gene: .
CDR3aa: CASASNQVLSYEQYF; CDR3nt: TGTGCCAGCGCGTCCAATCAGGTCCTCTCCTACGAGCAGTACTTC; j_gene: TRBJ2-7; abundance: .; v_gene: TRBV18; d_gene: .
CDR3aa: CASSLAKGLKGTGGYEQYF; CDR3nt: TGTGCCAGCAGCTTAGCGAAAGGTTTAAAAGGGACAGGGGGCTACGAGCAGTACTTC; j_gene: TRBJ2-7; abundance: .; v_gene: TRBV7-9; d_gene: TRBD1
CDR3aa: CASSLGQDVDFYGYTF; CDR3nt: TGCGCCAGCAGCTTGGGACAGGACGTGGACTTCTATGGCTACACCTTC; j_gene: TRBJ1-2; abundance: .; v_gene: TRBV5-1; d_gene: .
CDR3aa: CASSAGGSYNSPLHF; CDR3nt: TGTGCCAGCAGTGCGGGGGGGTCCTATAATTCACCCCTCCACTTT; j_gene: TRBJ1-6; abundance: .; v_gene: TRBV9; d_gene: .
CDR3aa: CASSSFAGEQYF; CDR3nt: TGTGCCAGCAGTTCATTCGCGGGCGAGCAGTACTTC; j_gene: TRBJ2-7; abundance: .; v_gene: TRBV12-3/TRBV12-4; d_gene: .
CDR3aa: CASRLPPADTQYF; CDR3nt: TGTGCCAGCAGGCTACCACCAGCGGATACGCAGTATTTT; j_gene: TRBJ2-3; abundance: .; v_gene: TRBV7-3; d_gene: .
CDR3aa: CASSFIQETQYF; CDR3nt: TGTGCCAGCAGTTTTATCCAAGAGACCCAGTACTTC; j_gene: TRBJ2-5; abundance: .; v_gene: TRBV5-6; d_gene: .
CDR3aa: CAWRYRGRNTEAFF; CDR3nt: TGTGCCTGGAGATACAGGGGGAGGAACACTGAAGCTTTCTTT; j_gene: TRBJ1-1; abundance: .; v_gene: TRBV30; d_gene: TRBD1
CDR3aa: CASSLRSGHDTEAFF; CDR3nt: TGTGCCAGCAGTTTAAGGTCAGGACACGACACTGAAGCTTTCTTT; j_gene: TRBJ1-1; abundance: .; v_gene: TRBV27; d_gene: .
CDR3aa: CASTPWTGATPEAFF; CDR3nt: TGTGCCAGCACCCCCTGGACAGGGGCAACCCCTGAAGCTTTCTTT; j_gene: TRBJ1-1; abundance: .; v_gene: TRBV5-4; d_gene: TRBD1
CDR3aa: CAISESPGGRSEQFF; CDR3nt: TGTGCCATCAGTGAGTCCCCGGGGGGCCGGAGTGAGCAGTTCTTC; j_gene: TRBJ2-1; abundance: .; v_gene: TRBV10-3; d_gene: .
CDR3aa: CASTGQAGSYEQYF; CDR3nt: TGTGCCAGCACCGGACAGGCCGGGAGCTACGAGCAGTACTTC; j_gene: TRBJ2-7; abundance: .; v_gene: TRBV6-5; d_gene: .
CDR3aa: CASSSPRGTEAFF; CDR3nt: TGTGCCAGCAGTTCCCCCCGGGGAACTGAAGCTTTCTTT; j_gene: TRBJ1-1; abundance: .; v_gene: TRBV27; d_gene: .
CDR3aa: CSVAGTGYTF; CDR3nt: TGCAGCGTCGCCGGGACAGGCTACACCTTC; j_gene: TRBJ1-2; abundance: .; v_gene: TRBV29-1; d_gene: .
CDR3aa: CASSTARGTEAFF; CDR3nt: TGTGCCAGCAGCACGGCCCGGGGCACTGAAGCTTTCTTT; j_gene: TRBJ1-1; abundance: once; v_gene: TRBV9; d_gene: .
CDR3aa: CAWRLKGGTYEQYF; CDR3nt: TGTGCCTGGAGGTTGAAGGGGGGGACCTACGAGCAGTACTTC; j_gene: TRBJ2-7; abundance: .; v_gene: TRBV30; d_gene: .
CDR3aa: CAVKTSGAGTGELFF; CDR3nt: TGTGCCGTAAAGACTAGCGGGGCGGGGACCGGGGAGCTGTTTTTT; j_gene: TRBJ2-2; abundance: .; v_gene: TRBV10-3; d_gene: TRBD2
CDR3aa: CASSLGQGNGYTF; CDR3nt: TGTGCCAGCAGCTTGGGCCAGGGTAATGGCTACACCTTC; j_gene: TRBJ1-2; abundance: .; v_gene: TRBV5-6; d_gene: .
CDR3aa: CASSLSDLAGGHNEQFF; CDR3nt: TGTGCCAGCAGCCTATCAGATCTAGCGGGGGGCCACAATGAGCAGTTCTTC; j_gene: TRBJ2-1; abundance: .; v_gene: TRBV9; d_gene: TRBD2
CDR3aa: CASSDPPRAGEGETQYF; CDR3nt: TGTGCCAGCAGCGACCCCCCCCGGGCGGGGGAGGGGGAGACCCAGTACTTC; j_gene: TRBJ2-5; abundance: .; v_gene: TRBV7-8; d_gene: TRBD2
CDR3aa: CASSLLSPSGAGANVLTF; CDR3nt: TGTGCCAGCAGCTTATTATCACCCTCAGGGGCAGGGGCCAACGTCCTGACTTTC; j_gene: TRBJ2-6; abundance: once; v_gene: TRBV7-6; d_gene: .
CDR3aa: CASSSGGRVGGYTF; CDR3nt: TGCGCCAGCAGCTCGGGGGGGCGGGTTGGCGGCTACACCTTC; j_gene: TRBJ1-2; abundance: .; v_gene: TRBV5-1; d_gene: .
CDR3aa: CASSGQGWSYGYTF; CDR3nt: TGTGCCAGTAGCGGACAGGGATGGTCGTATGGCTACACCTTC; j_gene: TRBJ1-2; abundance: .; v_gene: TRBV19; d_gene: TRBD1
CDR3aa: CASSLTTHSNQPQHF; CDR3nt: TGTGCCAGCAGCTTGACCACTCATAGCAATCAGCCCCAGCATTTT; j_gene: TRBJ1-5; abundance: .; v_gene: TRBV5-6; d_gene: .
CDR3aa: CASSEGGVDYGYTF; CDR3nt: TGTGCCAGCAGTGAAGGGGGCGTTGACTATGGCTACACCTTC; j_gene: TRBJ1-2; abundance: .; v_gene: TRBV25-1; d_gene: .
CDR3aa: CASSFFTGGSGNTIYF; CDR3nt: TGTGCCAGCAGTTTTTTCACAGGGGGCTCTGGAAACACCATATATTTT; j_gene: TRBJ1-3; abundance: .; v_gene: TRBV28; d_gene: TRBD1